This note documents a single TCR beta chain sequence. The antigen it recognizes is unknown. Each CD8+ T cell subset was flow-sorted in triplicate, with 300,000 or so cells per subset placed directly into RLT lysis buffer. To exclude memory contaminants, naive CD8+ T cells were stringently defined as CD45RO-CCR7+CD27+CD95-. Using standard density gradient centrifugation, peripheral blood mononuclear cells were isolated from buffy coats. A FACSAria III was used to flow-sort naive CD8+ T cells into CXCR3-negative and CXCR3-positive populations. Total RNA was extracted from sorted cells using an RNeasy Mini Kit. The data were obtained in a study of CXCR3-negative and CXCR3-positive naive CD8 T cells (dated by TCRdb to the late 2010s). In terms of the full investigation: In total, about 150 million TRB reads were obtained, or roughly 1.5 +/- 0.3 million reads per library. Diversity and physicochemical repertoire analyses were performed on around 10 donors pooled from two independent experiments. Naive subsets from 5 or 6 donors and memory cells from 3 donors were included in the TRBV-TRBJ cluster analysis.

Broader findings and caveats from the paper: Within the same donor, TRBV-TRBJ usage looked similar between naive CXCR3-negative and CXCR3-positive cells, but memory cells had distinct patterns. Compared with CXCR3-negative naive cells, CXCR3-positive naive cells had TRB CDR3s with higher hydrophobicity (lower Kidera factor 4), lower energy, and higher strength and volume indices. Because surface CD5, which has been linked to self-reactivity in mice, was comparable between naive subsets, TCR interaction strength was also inferred from TRB CDR3 physicochemical properties. Both naive subsets had comparably high repertoire diversity, while memory CD8+ T cells had much lower repertoire diversity. Freshly isolated PBMCs were used for most assays because CXCR3 expression partially decreased after cryopreservation.

Sequencing instrument: NextSeq 550. The Human TCR Profiling Kit (MiLaboratory) was used to prepare UMI-labeled 5' RACE TRB cDNA libraries. The full amount of extracted RNA was used for cDNA synthesis, and the full amount of resulting cDNA was used for PCR amplification. Libraries were prepared in parallel with an identical number of PCR cycles. On the authors' methods: MIGEC and MiXCR extracted about 50,000 +/- 10,000 unique UMI-labeled TRB cDNA molecules per library, requiring at least two reads per UMI. Each library averaged about 40,000 +/- 10,000 functional in-frame TRB CDR3 nucleotide clonotypes without stop codons. Diversity metrics, including normalized Shannon-Wiener and Chao1, were computed in VDJtools after downsampling to 5000 UMI-labeled TRB molecules per sample. VDJtools was used to calculate clonotype-size-weighted physicochemical properties of the central five CDR3 residues, namely interaction energy, strength, volume and Kidera factor 4. The reads went through TCRdb reprocessing, and each CDR3 protein sequence gets one entry with no DNA. The V and J calls reflect TCRdb's pipeline rather than the authors' work. The table held for this sample gives 85,000 to 90,000 distinct CDR3 sequences. Together, the top ten hold nearly 0.85% of the sample.

Sequencing input: naive CXCR3+ CD8+ T cells from blood. The cell subset or site label corresponds to: CD45RO-CCR7+CD27+CD95- naive CD8+ T cells expressing CXCR3 (TNR3+). The receptor was derived from a human donor in good health. Some clones in this sample may be carry-over from other donors' samples.

The CDR3 protein: CASSPQGAGDTGELFF. The chain links TRBV4-1 with TRBJ2-2; no DNA is available, so the TRBD1 call from TCRdb remains unchecked. Reading the germline V gene gives CDR1 MGHRA and CDR2 YSYEKL. The CDR3, from cysteine to phenylalanine, totals 16 residues. The coding DNA is unavailable.